The 5 T cell receptor beta chains below were found in one sample sequenced in a study of cytomegalovirus exposure and HLA in healthy donors. The PCR ran on 60 Vbeta and 13 Jbeta primers. The data were produced by immunoSEQ multiplex PCR, yet TCRdb's version contains in-frame clones alone and is incomplete. The profile covers 200,000 or so clones, with 82% appearing a single time and less than 3% taken by the ten largest. Sample: PBMCs. Receptors were obtained from a woman in her thirties or forties in good health and CMV-seronegative.

The V and J genes are TRBV18 and TRBJ1-2, with 9 bases matching TRBD1. This CDR3 comprises 17 residues. Trimming removed 3 bases from V and 6 bases from J; junction bases left unmatched: 14. Per germline, CDR1 KGHSH and CDR2 LQKENI. In DNA form, the CDR3 reads TGTGCCAGCTCACCCACGGACAGGGGTCTTCGAGGTAATGGCTACACCTTC. Residues: CASSPTDRGLRGNGYTF.

The V call is TRBV18, the J call TRBJ2-1, with TRBD1 matching 12 bases. V lost 3 bases, J lost 7 bases, and 10 bases stayed unmatched. The CDR3 is 17 amino acids. CDR1 is KGHSH and CDR2 is LQKENI in the germline V gene. This CDR3 reads CASSPTTGTGGWNEQFF. The CDR3 coding sequence is TGTGCCAGCTCACCTACCACGGGGACAGGGGGCTGGAATGAGCAGTTCTTC.

The V gene is TRBV30, the J gene TRBJ1-6; D may be TRBD1 (6 bases). The CDR3 spans 13 residues. Trimming took off 2 bases at V and 10 bases at J, with 12 bases between the two ends. CDR1 and CDR2 from the germline V gene are GTSNPN and SVGIG (reference sequence). This CDR3 reads CAWSSTGRSPLHF. DNA for the CDR3: TGTGCCTGGAGTTCCACAGGGAGATCACCCCTCCACTTT. Full variable domain (remainder filled in from reference TRBV30 and TRBJ1-6): SQTIHQWPATLVQPVGSPLSLECTVEGTSNPNLYWYRQAAGRGLQLLFYSVGIGQISSEVPQNLSASRPQDRQFILSSKKLLLSDSGFYLCAWSSTGRSPLHFGNGTRLTVT.

The chain links TRBV11-1 to TRBJ2-3, with TRBD1 as a possible D gene (5 bases). Germline CDR1 SGHAT, CDR2 FQDESV (reference sequence). The CDR3 runs to 17 residues. V lost 5 bases and J lost 0, with 18 bases in between. The CDR3 loop is CASSPYWGRTSTDTQYF. The CDR3 region has the DNA TGTGCCAGCAGCCCCTATTGGGGCAGGACAAGCACAGATACGCAGTATTTT.

About this clone: The identical CDR3 is also encoded by other nucleotide sequences in the sample. The chain recombines TRBV28 with TRBJ1-2; D call uncertain. The CDR3 loop spans 14 amino acids. Germline CDR1 reads MDHEN; CDR2 reads SYDVKM. Trimming removed 7 bases from V and 2 bases from J, with 14 bases in between. The CDR3: CASTQQPANYGYTF. CDR3 DNA sequence: TGTGCCAGCACCCAACAGCCCGCCAACTATGGCTACACCTTC.